A selection of T cell receptor beta chains follows, all from one sample in a study of Tregs in tolerant kidney transplant recipients. Some clones are missing from TCRdb's copy, which holds only in-frame ones; the method was immunoSEQ multiplex PCR. The sample shows approximately 260,000 clones, 65% to 85% of them seen only once. Sequencing input: CD4+ T cells from blood. The receptors originated from a human donor in good health. CDR3s include the opening cysteine and the closing phenylalanine or tryptophan. A D gene is named only where the DNA matches it firmly. Not all rows give a size; the values are once, few, many and, for expanded clones, a class.

V gene,J gene,D gene,clone size,CDR3 protein,CDR3 DNA
TRBV10-3,TRBJ2-1,TRBD2,NA,CAIKTSGGLTGQFF,TGTGCCATCAAGACTAGCGGGGGGTTAACGGGGCAGTTCTTC
TRBV18,TRBJ1-6,TRBD1,few,CASSPEGQGTPLHF,TGTGCCAGCTCACCAGAGGGACAGGGGACACCCCTCCACTTT
TRBV6-1,TRBJ1-4,NA,NA,CASSEALTVAEKLFF,TGTGCCAGCAGTGAAGCGCTGACCGTTGCTGAAAAACTGTTTTTT
TRBV7-2,TRBJ2-7,NA,NA,CASSLDRMRGSYEQYF,TGTGCCAGCAGCTTAGATCGGATGAGGGGGAGCTACGAGCAGTACTTC
TRBV30,TRBJ1-5,NA,NA,CAWLNPQARCKHF,TGTGCCTGGCTCAACCCCCAGGCCCGCTGCAAGCATTTT
TRBV6-1,TRBJ2-7,TRBD2,NA,CASSEVAGGPYEQYF,TGTGCCAGCAGTGAGGTAGCGGGAGGGCCCTACGAGCAGTACTTC
TRBV6-5,TRBJ2-1,TRBD1,NA,CASSYTTGAYNEQFF,TGTGCCAGCAGTTACACGACAGGGGCCTACAATGAGCAGTTCTTC
TRBV28,TRBJ1-1,TRBD1,NA,CASSLDRGGTEAFF,TGTGCCAGCAGTTTAGACAGGGGAGGAACTGAAGCTTTCTTT
TRBV14,TRBJ2-6,TRBD1,NA,CASSGPTGAGANVLTF,TGTGCCAGCAGCGGCCCGACAGGGGCTGGGGCCAACGTCCTGACTTTC
TRBV23-1,TRBJ2-5,NA,NA,CASSQSHGYQETQYF,TGCGCCAGCAGTCAATCGCACGGCTACCAAGAGACCCAGTACTTC
TRBV5-1,TRBJ1-2,TRBD1,NA,CASSFGRGRTSYGYTF,TGCGCCAGCAGCTTTGGCAGGGGGCGAACATCCTATGGCTACACCTTC
TRBV5-1,TRBJ1-1,NA,NA,CASSLARGETEAFF,TGCGCCAGCAGCTTGGCACGGGGCGAAACTGAAGCTTTCTTT
TRBV15,TRBJ2-3,NA,NA,CATSRGLGPPSTDTQYF,TGTGCCACCAGCAGAGGGTTAGGACCCCCAAGCACAGATACGCAGTATTTT
TRBV6-1,TRBJ2-7,TRBD1,NA,CASSDSGTAAYEQYF,TGTGCCAGCAGTGACTCCGGGACAGCCGCCTACGAGCAGTACTTC
TRBV13,TRBJ1-2,NA,NA,CASSLNRGRGYTF,TGTGCCAGCAGCTTAAATAGGGGGAGGGGCTACACCTTC
TRBV7-9,TRBJ2-5,NA,NA,CASSFLRAQETQYF,TGTGCCAGCAGCTTCCTCCGGGCCCAAGAGACCCAGTACTTC
TRBV10-3,TRBJ1-4,NA,NA,CAISGGAQEKLFF,TGTGCCATCAGTGGAGGGGCGCAAGAAAAACTGTTTTTT
TRBV13,TRBJ2-7,TRBD1,NA,CASSLPGQRSGKQYF,TGTGCCAGCAGCTTACCGGGACAGAGAAGTGGAAAGCAGTACTTC
TRBV30,TRBJ1-3,NA,NA,CAWSQGTSGNTIYF,TGTGCCTGGAGTCAAGGGACATCTGGAAACACCATATATTTT
TRBV11-2,TRBJ2-7,NA,NA,CASSLVGNPGEQYF,TGTGCCAGCAGCTTAGTAGGTAACCCAGGGGAGCAGTACTTC
TRBV15,TRBJ2-1,TRBD1,NA,CATSTLNRGLTYNEQFF,TGTGCCACCAGCACCTTAAACAGGGGGCTCACCTACAATGAGCAGTTCTTC
TRBV10-2,TRBJ2-2,TRBD2,NA,CASSEAVSGLTNRELFF,TGCGCCAGCAGTGAAGCGGTATCGGGACTAACCAATAGGGAGCTGTTTTTT
TRBV5-1,TRBJ2-3,TRBD2,NA,CASSLGIAGKSTDTQYF,TGCGCCAGCAGCTTGGGTATAGCGGGGAAAAGTACAGATACGCAGTATTTT
TRBV9,TRBJ1-3,NA,NA,CASSGTVISGNTIYF,TGTGCCAGCAGCGGGACAGTTATCTCTGGAAACACCATATATTTT
TRBV6-1,TRBJ1-1,NA,NA,CASSEFVRIAEAFF,TGTGCCAGCAGTGAATTTGTAAGAATAGCTGAAGCTTTCTTT
TRBV5-8,TRBJ1-1,NA,few,CASSLRVNTEAFF,TGTGCCAGCAGCTTGCGCGTAAACACTGAAGCTTTCTTT
TRBV5-4,TRBJ1-1,NA,NA,CASSRDPTGNTEAFF,TGTGCCAGCAGCAGGGACCCAACAGGGAACACTGAAGCTTTCTTT
TRBV18,TRBJ1-4,NA,few,CASSPSPSNEKLFF,TGTGCCAGCTCACCGTCCCCGAGTAATGAAAAACTGTTTTTT
TRBV25-1,TRBJ2-7,NA,NA,CASRGSSYEQYF,TGTGCCAGCAGGGGTTCATCCTACGAGCAGTACTTC
TRBV5-1,TRBJ2-7,NA,NA,CASKRGDSYEQYF,TGCGCCAGCAAAAGGGGGGACTCCTACGAGCAGTACTTC
TRBV4-1,TRBJ2-3,TRBD2,NA,CASSQERGTSGTDTQYF,TGCGCCAGCAGCCAAGAGAGGGGGACTAGCGGCACAGATACGCAGTATTTT
TRBV9,TRBJ2-5,NA,NA,CASSALWHLQETQYF,TGTGCCAGCAGCGCCCTGTGGCATTTACAAGAGACCCAGTACTTC
TRBV7-9,TRBJ2-3,NA,NA,CASSLGQTGIDTQYF,TGTGCCAGCAGCTTAGGGCAGACAGGAATTGATACGCAGTATTTT
TRBV6-5,TRBJ2-7,NA,NA,CASEDRGGYYEQYF,TGTGCCAGTGAAGATCGAGGAGGGTACTACGAGCAGTACTTC
TRBV7-9,TRBJ2-5,NA,NA,CAGGGAAKTQYF,TGTGCCGGAGGAGGGGCCGCGAAGACCCAGTACTTC
TRBV6-6,TRBJ1-5,NA,few,CASRGQSNQPQHF,TGTGCCAGCAGGGGCCAAAGCAATCAGCCCCAGCATTTT
TRBV19,TRBJ2-2,NA,NA,CASSSPLSRPNTGELFF,TGTGCCAGTAGTTCACCCCTCAGCAGGCCGAACACCGGGGAGCTGTTTTTT
TRBV5-5,TRBJ2-3,NA,NA,CASSYGGAFTDTQYF,TGTGCCAGCAGCTATGGGGGAGCCTTCACAGATACGCAGTATTTT
TRBV9,TRBJ2-3,TRBD2,NA,CASSVIQAGLYTDTQYF,TGTGCCAGCAGCGTTATACAAGCGGGGTTGTACACAGATACGCAGTATTTT
TRBV5-6,TRBJ1-6,NA,NA,CASSFSRYNSPLHF,TGTGCCAGCAGCTTCAGCCGCTATAATTCACCCCTCCACTTT
TRBV7-3,TRBJ2-7,TRBD2,few,CASSPRTSGYFYEQYF,TGTGCCAGCAGCCCCCGGACTAGCGGGTACTTTTACGAGCAGTACTTC
TRBV11-1,TRBJ1-2,NA,NA,CASRGFDRGTDYGYTF,TGTGCCAGCAGGGGATTCGATCGGGGGACCGACTATGGCTACACCTTC
TRBV1,TRBJ1-1,NA,NA,CTSSDVGEPNTEAFF,TGCACCAGCAGTGATGTAGGGGAACCTAACACTGAAGCTTTCTTT
TRBV2,TRBJ2-7,TRBD1,NA,CASKTGAVSYEQYF,TGTGCCAGCAAAACAGGGGCTGTCTCCTACGAGCAGTACTTC
TRBV5-1,TRBJ2-5,NA,NA,CASSLGQEQETQYF,TGCGCCAGCAGCTTGGGACAGGAGCAAGAGACCCAGTACTTC
TRBV6-1,TRBJ1-1,NA,NA,CASTLREAFF,TGTGCCAGCACCCTAAGGGAAGCTTTCTTT